The 5 T cell receptor beta chains listed next were all sequenced from one sample in a study of blood T cell repertoires in COVID-19. The table came from immunoSEQ multiplex PCR; TCRdb's copy has only in-frame clones and leaves some out. The data contain under 200,000 clones, approximately 90% of them seen just once; the ten biggest clones take up approximately 0.56%. The specimen was peripheral blood. Receptor source: a middle-aged man with acute or convalescent COVID-19.

The rearrangement uses TRBV4-1 and TRBJ1-5; 7 bases line up with TRBD1. The V segment lost 4 bases and the J segment 0 bases; nucleotides outside the gene matches: 6. Germline V lookup: CDR1 MGHRA, CDR2 YSYEKL. CDR3 length: 16 amino acids. The CDR3 region is CASSPRDSYSNQPQHF. In DNA form, the CDR3 reads TGCGCCAGCAGCCCGCGGGACAGTTATAGCAATCAGCCCCAGCATTTT.

The CDR3 nucleotides are TGTGCCAGTAGTATAAACAGGGCGGATGGCTACACCTTC. Translation gives CASSINRADGYTF. The V gene is TRBV19, the J gene TRBJ1-2, with D perhaps TRBD1 (6 bases). V was cut by 2 bases and J by 6 bases, with 10 bases left in between. CDR1 is LNHDA and CDR2 is SQIVND in the germline V gene (reference sequence). The CDR3 consists of 13 residues.

This chain joins TRBV28 and TRBJ1-6; D not certain. CDR1 MDHEN and CDR2 SYDVKM come from the germline V gene. The CDR3 runs to 16 residues. The V gene lost 7 bases and the J gene lost 8 bases, with 21 bases spanning the gap. The CDR3 is CASNFMAQEKYSPLHF. DNA for the CDR3: TGTGCCAGCAATTTTATGGCCCAAGAAAAGTATTCACCCCTCCACTTT.

This clone was counted between two and nine times. The J gene is TRBJ1-1, the V gene TRBV7-9; 8 bases map to TRBD1. The CDR3 consists of 14 residues. V lost 6 bases and J lost 4; bases outside the gene matches: 7. Germline-derived CDR1 and CDR2 are SEHNR and FQNEAQ (reference sequence). As DNA, the CDR3 is TGTGCCAGCAGTTATGGAACAGGGGGCACTGAAGCTTTCTTT. This encodes CASSYGTGGTEAFF.

J is TRBJ1-5 and V is TRBV11-2, with TRBD1 matching over 7 bases. The CDR3 length is 17 residues. V lost 1 base, J lost 0 bases, and 6 bases stayed unmatched. The germline V gene encodes CDR1 SGHAT and CDR2 FQNNGV. For the CDR3, the DNA is TGTGCCAGCAGCTTAGGGGACAGACAATATAGCAATCAGCCCCAGCATTTT. It codes for CASSLGDRQYSNQPQHF.